The 22 T cell receptor beta chains below all came from one sample that was sequenced in a study of shared clonotypes between healthy human individuals. Profiled with immunoSEQ multiplex PCR; TCRdb holds only in-frame clones, not every one. The sample has roughly 770,000 clones, 95% to 97% seen once. Naive CD8 cells comprised CD45RO-negative, CCR7-positively selected cells, excluding terminally differentiated effector memory CD45RA+ cells. The sequencing input was naive CD8+ T cells sorted from blood. The receptors shown here come from a man aged 30 to 45 in good health.

CDR3 amino acids: CASSPPQPQHF. The CDR3, as DNA: TGTGCCAGCTCACCACCGCAGCCCCAGCATTTT. The chain combines TRBV18 with TRBJ1-5; no definite D call. Trimming pared 0 bases from V and 7 bases from J, leaving 1 base between. CDR1 is KGHSH and CDR2 is LQKENI in the germline V gene. The CDR3 loop spans 11 amino acids.

In regard to this clone: Other DNA sequences in this specimen translate into the identical CDR3. The rearrangement joins TRBV6-5 to TRBJ2-1; TRBD2 matches 9 bases. V lost 0 bases and J lost 7; bases outside the gene matches: 4. The CDR3 loop spans 15 amino acids. In germline, CDR1 is MNHEY, CDR2 SVGAGI. The CDR3 DNA is TGTGCCAGCAGTTACTCTTCGGGACTAGCAAATGAGCAGTTCTTC. Its protein product is CASSYSSGLANEQFF.

This clone has more than one count but fewer than ten. The rearrangement uses TRBV7-8 and TRBJ2-7, with no clear D. Trimming took off 4 bases at V and 1 base at J, with 11 bases between the two ends. CDR1 and CDR2 from the germline V gene are SGHVS and FQNEAQ. The CDR3 is made up of 14 amino acids. CDR3 loop: CASSSRRISYEQYF. DNA for the CDR3: TGTGCCAGCAGCTCCCGACGGATTTCCTACGAGCAGTACTTC.

The CDR3 DNA is TGTGCCAGCAGCCCAGGGGGGTTGAATCAGCCCCAGCATTTT. Translation: CASSPGGLNQPQHF. This chain links TRBV27 with TRBJ1-5; 7 positions match TRBD1. J gave up 4 bases and V 6 bases, and 6 bases lay outside the gene matches. This CDR3 spans 14 amino acids. CDR1 and CDR2 (germline): MNHEY, SMNVEV (reference sequence).

The J gene is TRBJ1-5, the V gene TRBV5-6; D gene uncertain. V was trimmed by 4 bases and J by 2 bases, leaving 7 bases between them. Germline assignment: CDR1 SGHDT and CDR2 YYEEEE. This CDR3 comprises 13 residues. CDR3 residues: CASSVGGNQPQHF. The DNA of the CDR3 is TGTGCCAGCAGCGTAGGTGGCAATCAGCCCCAGCATTTT.

J is TRBJ2-7 and V is TRBV9; 11 nucleotides align to TRBD2. CDR3 length: 18 amino acids. CDR1 and CDR2 (germline): SGDLS, YYNGEE. Trimming cost V 0 bases and J 0 bases; bases outside gene matches: 8. The CDR3 DNA is TGTGCCAGCAGCGTAGCCCCCTCGACTAGCGGGAACTCCTACGAGCAGTACTTC. Translating gives CASSVAPSTSGNSYEQYF.

V usage is TRBV2 and J usage is TRBJ2-7; D possibly corresponds to TRBD1 (6 bases). V lost 8 bases and J lost 2, with 10 bases in between. The germline V gene encodes CDR1 SNHLY and CDR2 FYNNEI. This CDR3 region has 12 residues. CDR3 nucleotide sequence: TGTGCCAGCGACAGGACCCCCTACGAGCAGTACTTC. This codes for CASDRTPYEQYF.

The chain recombines TRBV29-1 with TRBJ1-2; D gene ambiguous. The CDR3 contains 8 residues. Germline lookup yields CDR1 SQVTM and CDR2 ANQGSEA. CDR3 DNA: TGCCGCGGAGACGGCTACACCTTC. Amino acids: CRGDGYTF.

CDR3 DNA sequence: TGTGCCAGCAGCTCGCCCGTTCAGGGGCGATACAATGAGCAGTTCTTC. It is translated as CASSSPVQGRYNEQFF. The V call is TRBV7-9, the J call TRBJ2-1; D is possibly TRBD1 (6 bases). V shed 4 bases and J shed 4 bases, with 17 bases lying between them. This CDR3 contains 16 residues. Germline V gives CDR1 SEHNR, CDR2 FQNEAQ (reference sequence).

A single count supports this clone. The chain joins TRBV9 to TRBJ2-1, with 9 bases aligning to TRBD2. The J segment lost 1 base and the V segment lost 1 base, leaving 3 bases of the junction unmatched. Germline V gene data show CDR1 as SGDLS and CDR2 as YYNGEE. The CDR3 has 16 amino acids. The CDR3 region has the DNA TGTGCCAGCAGCGTAAGCCTAGCGGGATCCTACAATGAGCAGTTCTTC. Amino acid sequence: CASSVSLAGSYNEQFF.

This chain connects TRBV10-1 to TRBJ2-1, with D unresolved. Trimming removed 4 bases from V and 0 bases from J, with 16 bases in between. Germline V gives CDR1 WNHNN, CDR2 SYGVQD (reference sequence). The CDR3 is made up of 17 amino acids. CDR3 in DNA: TGCGCCAGCAGTGTTTTCGCTAGTCCCAGCTCCTACAATGAGCAGTTCTTC. It yields the protein CASSVFASPSSYNEQFF.

This rearrangement joins TRBV28 to TRBJ1-4; 11 nucleotides align to TRBD1. Germline V gene sequence: CDR1 MDHEN, CDR2 SYDVKM. V lost 4 bases and J lost 9; bases outside the gene matches: 13. CDR3 size: 17 residues. CDR3 DNA sequence: TGTGCCAGCAGTTCACGGGACAGGGGGACCTCCGGGAAAAAACTGTTTTTT. This encodes CASSSRDRGTSGKKLFF.

The V gene is TRBV4-1, the J gene TRBJ2-7; the D is unclear. V was pared by 0 bases and J by 9 bases, with 6 bases between. In germline, CDR1 is MGHRA, CDR2 YSYEKL. The CDR3 totals 11 residues. The CDR3 DNA reads as TGCGCCAGCAGCCAAGATAGAACGCAGTACTTC. It translates to CASSQDRTQYF.

This chain uses TRBV11-2 with TRBJ2-1; possible D gene TRBD2, 6 bases. The germline V gene encodes CDR1 SGHAT and CDR2 FQNNGV. Trimming shortened V by 2 bases and J by 3 bases, and 14 bases separated the two germline ends. There are 16 residues in the CDR3. The CDR3 spells CASSLSQRAFYNEQFF. CDR3 bases: TGTGCCAGCAGCTTATCGCAGCGGGCCTTCTACAATGAGCAGTTCTTC. The full variable domain, in which reference TRBV11-2 and TRBJ2-1 provide the parts outside the CDR3, is EAGVAQSPRYKIIEKRQSVAFWCNPISGHATLYWYQQILGQGPKLLIQFQNNGVVDDSQLPKDRFSAERLKGVDSTLKIQPAKLEDSAVYLCASSLSQRAFYNEQFFGPGTRLTVL.

The chain carries TRBV7-8 and TRBJ2-7, with 10 bases fitting TRBD1. Trimming took 3 bases from V and 4 from J; bases not matched to a gene: 3. Germline V CDR1 and CDR2: SGHVS, FQNEAQ. This CDR3 has 14 amino acids. The CDR3 nucleotides are TGTGCCAGCAGCTTCAGGGACAGGGGTTACGAGCAGTACTTC. Translation gives CASSFRDRGYEQYF.

The gene calls are TRBV11-2 and TRBJ2-7; TRBD1 is a possible D gene (5 bases). The V end was cut by 0 bases, the J end by 0 bases, with 12 bases between. The CDR3 length is 16 residues. CDR1 SGHAT and CDR2 FQNNGV come from the germline V gene. The CDR3 nucleotides read TGTGCCAGCAGCTTAGATCTTGGGGCCTCCTCCTACGAGCAGTACTTC. Protein sequence: CASSLDLGASSYEQYF.

The gene calls are TRBV15 and TRBJ1-1, with unresolved D. Between the trimmed V and J ends, which lost 1 base and 3 bases, there was a span of 9 bases. The CDR3 totals 14 residues. Germline lookup yields CDR1 LNHNV and CDR2 YYDKDF (reference sequence). This CDR3 reads CATSRGGTDTEAFF. The CDR3 region has the DNA TGTGCCACCAGCAGAGGGGGAACGGACACTGAAGCTTTCTTT.

About this clone itself: In the same sample, other DNA sequences code for this CDR3. This chain links TRBV27 with TRBJ2-1; D remains ambiguous. V was shortened by 3 bases and J by 0 bases, with 12 bases between the two germline ends. CDR1 and CDR2 from the germline V gene are MNHEY and SMNVEV (reference sequence). The CDR3 loop spans 16 amino acids. For the CDR3, the DNA is TGTGCCAGCAGTTTTTCCGCACGAAGCTCCTACAATGAGCAGTTCTTC. Protein: CASSFSARSSYNEQFF.

This clone has just one count. The rearrangement links TRBV4-1 to TRBJ2-7, with 8 bases lining up with TRBD2. The length of the CDR3 is 15 residues. Per germline, CDR1 MGHRA and CDR2 YSYEKL. V trimming: 0 bases; J trimming: 3 bases; junction bases outside the gene matches: 4. The DNA for the CDR3 is TGCGCCAGCAGCCAAGATCGGAGCGGGAGCTACGAGCAGTACTTC. Amino acids: CASSQDRSGSYEQYF.

The chain links TRBV28 to TRBJ1-5; a weak D match, TRBD1 (5 bases). Between the trimmed V and J ends, which lost 5 bases and 0 bases, there was a span of 11 bases. Looked up from germline, CDR1 is MDHEN and CDR2 is SYDVKM. CDR3 length: 15 residues. In DNA form, the CDR3 reads TGTGCCAGCAGTCGGGGGGACCTTAGCAATCAGCCCCAGCATTTT. Residues: CASSRGDLSNQPQHF.

The chain uses TRBV9 and TRBJ2-1; 10 positions match TRBD1. The germline CDR1 and CDR2 sequences are SGDLS and YYNGEE. The junction had 5 bases not matched to a gene; V was cut back by 4 bases and J by 4 bases. The CDR3 runs 15 residues. CDR3 loop: CASSQRDRGYNEQFF. Written as DNA, the CDR3 is TGTGCCAGCAGCCAGAGGGACAGGGGATACAATGAGCAGTTCTTC.

CDR3 amino acids: CASRQSVSYEQYF. CDR3 DNA: TGTGCTAGCAGACAGTCCGTCTCCTACGAGCAGTACTTC. The chain couples TRBV12-5 to TRBJ2-7, with D possibly matching TRBD1 (5 bases). Trimming took off 9 bases at V and 0 bases at J, with 12 bases between the two ends. The CDR3 spans 13 residues. The germline V gene encodes CDR1 LGHNT and CDR2 FRNRAP.